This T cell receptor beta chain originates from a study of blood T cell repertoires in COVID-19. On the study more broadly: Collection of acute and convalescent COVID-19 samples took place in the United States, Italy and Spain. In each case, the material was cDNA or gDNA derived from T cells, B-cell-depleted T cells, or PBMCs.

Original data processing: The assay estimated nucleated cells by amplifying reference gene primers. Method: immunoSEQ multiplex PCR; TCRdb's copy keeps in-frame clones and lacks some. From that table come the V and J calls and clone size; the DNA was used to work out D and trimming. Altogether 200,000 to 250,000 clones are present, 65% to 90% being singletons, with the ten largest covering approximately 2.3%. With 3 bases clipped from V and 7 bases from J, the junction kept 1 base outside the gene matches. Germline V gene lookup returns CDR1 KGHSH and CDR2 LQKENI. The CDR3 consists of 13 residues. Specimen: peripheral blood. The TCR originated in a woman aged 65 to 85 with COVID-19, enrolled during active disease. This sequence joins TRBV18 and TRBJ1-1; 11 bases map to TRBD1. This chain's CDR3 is CASSPGQGGEAFF. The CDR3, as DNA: TGTGCCAGCTCACCGGGACAGGGGGGTGAAGCTTTCTTT.